The clone carrying this T cell receptor (beta chain) was seen a few times. The target antigen is unknown. This sample is drawn from a study of T cells in narcolepsy. For the study at large: Healthy controls were enrolled alongside patients with narcolepsy type 1 or type 2. Findings of the study overall: Reportedly, autoreactive clonotypes were serially detected in patients' blood but not controls'. Some memory CD4+ repertoires had no autoreactive clone sequences. Autoreactive HCRT-specific and TRIB2-specific clonotypes were marked in same-patient CSF-versus-blood CD4+ comparisons.

The germline V gene encodes CDR1 SGHTA and CDR2 FQGTGA. The CDR3 extends over 18 amino acids. V lost 2 bases to trimming and J lost 0 bases; unmatched junction nucleotides: 13. The method was immunoSEQ multiplex PCR; TCRdb's version includes in-frame clones alone and lacks a portion of them. The sample has around 31,000 clones, less than 90% seen once. The chain recombines TRBV7-3 with TRBJ2-7; 7 bases align to TRBD2. The sample consisted of CD45RA- memory CD4+ T cells from PBMCs. The sequence came from a human donor with narcolepsy. CDR3 sequence reads: CASSLGLRAGTNSYEQYF. CDR3 coding DNA: TGTGCCAGCAGCTTAGGGTTGAGGGCGGGGACTAACTCCTACGAGCAGTACTTC.